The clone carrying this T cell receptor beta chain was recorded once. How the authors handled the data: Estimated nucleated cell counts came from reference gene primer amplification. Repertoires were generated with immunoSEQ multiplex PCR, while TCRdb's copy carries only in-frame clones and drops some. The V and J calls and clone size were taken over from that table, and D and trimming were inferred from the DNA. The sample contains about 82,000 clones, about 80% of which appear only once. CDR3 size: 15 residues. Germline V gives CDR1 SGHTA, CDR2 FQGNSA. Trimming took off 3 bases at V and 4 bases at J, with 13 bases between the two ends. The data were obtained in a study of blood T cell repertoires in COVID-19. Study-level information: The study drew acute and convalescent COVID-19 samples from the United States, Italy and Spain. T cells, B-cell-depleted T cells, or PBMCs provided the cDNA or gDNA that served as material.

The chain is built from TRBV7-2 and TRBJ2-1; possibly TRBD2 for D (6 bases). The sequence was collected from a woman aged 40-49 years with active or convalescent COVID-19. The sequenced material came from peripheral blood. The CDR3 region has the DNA TGTGCCAGCAGCTTGGGACTGGCTTCTTACAATGAGCAGTTCTTC. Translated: CASSLGLASYNEQFF. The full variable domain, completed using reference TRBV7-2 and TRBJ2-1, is GAGVSQSPSNKVTEKGKDVELRCDPISGHTALYWYRQSLGQGLEFLIYFQGNSAPDKSGLPSDRFSAERTGGSVSTLTIQRTQQEDSAVYLCASSLGLASYNEQFFGPGTRLTVL.